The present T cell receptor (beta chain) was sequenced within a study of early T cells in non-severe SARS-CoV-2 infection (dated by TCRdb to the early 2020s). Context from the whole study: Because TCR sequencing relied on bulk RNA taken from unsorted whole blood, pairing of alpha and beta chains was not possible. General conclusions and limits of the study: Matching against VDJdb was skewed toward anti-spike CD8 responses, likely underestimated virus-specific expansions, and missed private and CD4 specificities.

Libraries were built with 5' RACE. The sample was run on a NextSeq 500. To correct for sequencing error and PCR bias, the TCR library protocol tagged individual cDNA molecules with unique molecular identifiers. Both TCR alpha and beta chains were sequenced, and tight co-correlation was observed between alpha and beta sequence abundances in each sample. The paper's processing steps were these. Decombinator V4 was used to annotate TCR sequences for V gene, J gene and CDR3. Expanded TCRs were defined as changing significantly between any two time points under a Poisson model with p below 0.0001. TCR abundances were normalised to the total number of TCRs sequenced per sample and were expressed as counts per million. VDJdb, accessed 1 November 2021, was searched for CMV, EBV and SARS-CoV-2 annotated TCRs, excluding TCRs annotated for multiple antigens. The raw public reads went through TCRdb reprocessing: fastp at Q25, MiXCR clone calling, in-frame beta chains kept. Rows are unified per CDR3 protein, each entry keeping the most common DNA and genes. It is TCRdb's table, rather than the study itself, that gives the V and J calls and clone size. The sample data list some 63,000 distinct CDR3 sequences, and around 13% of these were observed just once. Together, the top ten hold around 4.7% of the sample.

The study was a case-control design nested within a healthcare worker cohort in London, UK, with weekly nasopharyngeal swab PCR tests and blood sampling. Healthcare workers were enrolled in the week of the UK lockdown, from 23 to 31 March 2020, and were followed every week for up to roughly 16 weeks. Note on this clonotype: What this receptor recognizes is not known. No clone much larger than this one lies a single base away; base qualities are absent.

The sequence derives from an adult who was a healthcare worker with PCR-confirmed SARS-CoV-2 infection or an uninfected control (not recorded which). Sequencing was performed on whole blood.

The bases read TGTGCCAGCAGCCAAGATCTTGGAAGTAGGGGTGAGCAGTTCTTC. The encoded protein is CASSQDLGSRGEQFF. This sequence uses TRBV14 and TRBJ2-1, with a tentative D gene TRBD1 over 5 matching bases. V is pared back by 0 bases and J by 9 bases, with 15 bases lying between the germline termini. The germline V gene supplies CDR1 SGHDN and CDR2 FVKESK. The CDR3 numbers 15 residues from cysteine through phenylalanine. Only CDR3 DNA remains: 45 bases, in frame from the first base. The full variable domain, with segments outside the CDR3 supplied by the reference TRBV14 and TRBJ2-1 proteins, appears as EAGVTQFPSHSVIEKGQTVTLRCDPISGHDNLYWYRRVMGKEIKFLLHFVKESKQDESGMPNNRFLAERTGGTYSTLKVQPAELEDSGVYFCASSQDLGSRGEQFFGPGTRLTVL.